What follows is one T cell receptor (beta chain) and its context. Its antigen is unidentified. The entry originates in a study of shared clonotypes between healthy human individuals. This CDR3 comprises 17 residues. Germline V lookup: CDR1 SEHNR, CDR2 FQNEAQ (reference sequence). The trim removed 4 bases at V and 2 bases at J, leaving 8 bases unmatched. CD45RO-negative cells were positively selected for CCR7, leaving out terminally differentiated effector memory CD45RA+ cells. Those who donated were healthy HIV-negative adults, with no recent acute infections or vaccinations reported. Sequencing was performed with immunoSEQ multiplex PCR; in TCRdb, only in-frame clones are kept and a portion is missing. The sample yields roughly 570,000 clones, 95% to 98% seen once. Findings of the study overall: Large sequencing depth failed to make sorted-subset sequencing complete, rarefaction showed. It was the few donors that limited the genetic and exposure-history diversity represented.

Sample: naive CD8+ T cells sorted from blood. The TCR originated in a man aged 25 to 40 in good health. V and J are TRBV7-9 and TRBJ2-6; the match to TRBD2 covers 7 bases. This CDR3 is CASSSTRRGTGANVLTF. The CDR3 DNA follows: TGTGCCAGCAGCTCCACCCGGCGGGGGACTGGGGCCAACGTCCTGACTTTC. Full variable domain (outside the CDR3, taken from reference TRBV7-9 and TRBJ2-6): DTGVSQNPRHKITKRGQNVTFRCDPISEHNRLYWYRQTLGQGPEFLTYFQNEAQLEKSRLLSDRFSAERPKGSFSTLEIQRTEQGDSAMYLCASSSTRRGTGANVLTFGAGSRLTVL.